Listed below are T cell receptor beta chains from one sample, sequenced in a study of beta chain features in type 1 diabetes. This table comes from immunoSEQ multiplex PCR, and its TCRdb copy is limited to in-frame clones, with some not included. The sample includes about 170,000 clones, approximately 7.9% of them seen just once. Sequencing was performed on central memory CD4+ T cells from blood. These receptor sequences come from a man aged 18 to 29 with type 1 diabetes. Each CDR3 is given with its conserved first and last residue. The D gene is left open where the match is weak. For some rows the clone size is stated as once, few or many, or as a class when expanded; others skip it.

>TRBJ2-5|TRBD2|TRBV28|-
TGTGCCAGCAGCCCAACTAGCGGGAAGGGTGGAGAGACCCAGTACTTC
CASSPTSGKGGETQYF
>TRBJ1-3|-|TRBV29-1|-
TGCAGCGTCCGCGGAGATTTTTCTGGAAACACCATATATTTT
CSVRGDFSGNTIYF
>TRBJ2-3|TRBD2|TRBV4-2|-
TGTGCCAGCAGCCCGAAAGCGGGAGGGGGCGAGGGCACAGATACGCAGTATTTT
CASSPKAGGGEGTDTQYF
>TRBJ2-5|TRBD2|TRBV6-1|few
TGTGCCAGCACCCTGGGGGCTAGCGGGCAAGAGACCCAGTACTTC
CASTLGASGQETQYF
>TRBJ2-5|TRBD2|TRBV29-1|few
TGCAGCGTGTCCCTGGGGGGGGACGAGACCCAGTACTTC
CSVSLGGDETQYF
>TRBJ2-3|-|TRBV9|-
TGTGCCAGCAGCGTAGGGCTTACAGATACGCAGTATTTT
CASSVGLTDTQYF
>TRBJ2-3|-|TRBV19|few
TGTGCCAGTAGTACCCATACTAGGAGCGCAGATACGCAGTATTTT
CASSTHTRSADTQYF
>TRBJ2-1|-|TRBV5-4|-
TGTGCCAGCAGCTTCGGCGGAGGGGTCTACAATGAGCAGTTCTTC
CASSFGGGVYNEQFF
>TRBJ2-7|TRBD1|TRBV11-3|-
TGTGCCAGCAGCTTAGGTGTTGGGACAGGTTCCTACGAGCAGTACTTC
CASSLGVGTGSYEQYF
>TRBJ2-4|-|TRBV10-3|few
TGTGCCATCAGTGAAGGACTTGAAACCCTAGCCAAAAACATTCAGTACTTC
CAISEGLETLAKNIQYF
>TRBJ2-7|-|TRBV23-1|few
TGCGCCAGCAGCCAAGATCAAACCTACGGCGAGCAGTACTTC
CASSQDQTYGEQYF
>TRBJ2-1|-|TRBV4-1|few
TGCGCCAGCAGCCTCCGGTACAATGAGCAGTTCTTC
CASSLRYNEQFF
>TRBJ1-5|TRBD1|TRBV6-6|-
TGTGCCAGCAGTCCTCCCCGGACAGGATTCGATCAGCCCCAGCATTTT
CASSPPRTGFDQPQHF
>TRBJ2-5|TRBD2|TRBV10-3|few
TGTGCCATCGGCGGGAGCAGCGCGGAGACCCAGTACTTC
CAIGGSSAETQYF
>TRBJ2-7|-|TRBV30|few
TGTGCCTGGAGTCGGGGAAGAGCCTACGAGCAGTACTTC
CAWSRGRAYEQYF
>TRBJ2-7|TRBD2|TRBV29-1|-
TGCAGCGTCCGCTTAGCGGGCGGCCCACCTTTATTC
CSVRLAGGPPLF
>TRBJ1-4|TRBD1|TRBV30|few
TGTGCCTGGGCCAGGGGGCGCGGAGCTAATGAAAAACTGTTTTTT
CAWARGRGANEKLFF
>TRBJ2-3|-|TRBV7-9|-
TGTGCCAGCAGCTTAGCGACCTCGGAGGATACGCAGTATTTT
CASSLATSEDTQYF
>TRBJ2-5|-|TRBV28|-
TGTGCCAGCAGTCCAACAGGGAGAGAGACCCAGTACTTC
CASSPTGRETQYF
>TRBJ2-5|-|TRBV6-5|few
TGTGCCAGCAGTTACAAAGGGGCCACTCGCCAAGAGACCCAGTACTTC
CASSYKGATRQETQYF
>TRBJ1-1|-|TRBV7-8|-
TGTGCCAGCAGCTTCGGGGGGCTGTATTCCACTGAAGCTTTCTTT
CASSFGGLYSTEAFF
>TRBJ1-4|-|TRBV10-3|few
TGTGCCATCAGGACAGGAGTTAATGAAAAACTGTTTTTT
CAIRTGVNEKLFF
>TRBJ2-3|-|TRBV18|few
TGTGCCAGCTCTTCCTCAGATACGCAGTATTTT
CASSSSDTQYF
>TRBJ1-2|TRBD1|TRBV18|many
TGTGCCAGCTCATCGGGACAGCGTAACTATGGCTACACCTTC
CASSSGQRNYGYTF
>TRBJ2-1|-|TRBV18|many
TGTGCCAGCTCACCACCTTCGGTCAATGAGCAGTTCTTC
CASSPPSVNEQFF
>TRBJ1-2|-|TRBV5-4|few
TGTGCCAGCAGCTCCAGCGGGGGATCTCGACTTGGCTACACCTTC
CASSSSGGSRLGYTF
>TRBJ2-1|-|TRBV18|few
TGTGCCAGCTCACCACCCCAACAGGGTTCTGAGTTCTTC
CASSPPQQGSEFF
>TRBJ2-5|-|TRBV5-4|-
TGTGCCAGCAGCTTGGATCCCGGAGGCCAAGAGACCCAGTACTTC
CASSLDPGGQETQYF
>TRBJ2-1|TRBD2|TRBV13|-
TGTGCCAGCAGCCCCAATGGGGCGGGGGGGCGGAATGAGCAGTTCTTC
CASSPNGAGGRNEQFF
>TRBJ2-1|TRBD2|TRBV15|few
TGTGCCACCAGCAGGGCTCTCGAGACTAGCAAGTTCTTC
CATSRALETSKFF
>TRBJ2-5|-|TRBV7-2|-
TGTGCCAGCAGCGCCCCGGACAAGAGAATGGCCCAGTACTTC
CASSAPDKRMAQYF
>TRBJ1-2|-|TRBV9|-
TGTGCCAGCAGCGCCGGAGAACGGATCTATGGCTACACCTTC
CASSAGERIYGYTF
>TRBJ2-3|TRBD1|TRBV10-3|few
TGTGCCATCAGTGGAAATGGGACAGGGAGGATTGGTACGCAGTATTTT
CAISGNGTGRIGTQYF
>TRBJ2-1|-|TRBV21-1|few
TGTGCCAGCAGCCCTTGGGATACGGGAGAGGAAAAAGGTGAGCAGTTCTTC
CASSPWDTGEEKGEQFF
>TRBJ1-5|-|TRBV7-8|few
TGTGCCAGCAGCTTGAGTGATAATCAGCCCCAGCATTTT
CASSLSDNQPQHF
>TRBJ2-1|-|TRBV5-4|-
TGTGCCAGCAGCTTGTCCCCAGGCAGATCCAATGAGCAGTTCTTC
CASSLSPGRSNEQFF
>TRBJ2-2|TRBD1|TRBV28|few
TGTGCCAGCAGCTTATTACAGGGGGCCGGGGAGCTGTTTTTT
CASSLLQGAGELFF
>TRBJ2-1|TRBD2|TRBV5-1|few
TGCGCCAGCAGCGGAGGGGGGACTAGCGGGAGGTATGAGCAGTTCTTC
CASSGGGTSGRYEQFF
>TRBJ1-4|-|TRBV15|-
TGTGCCACCAGCAGAGATGTGGGCCAGTTTAATGAAAAACTGTTTTTT
CATSRDVGQFNEKLFF
>TRBJ2-5|TRBD1|TRBV4-2|few
TGTGCCAGCAGCCTCGGGACAGGGGGCCGAAAGTACCAAGAGACCCAGTACTTC
CASSLGTGGRKYQETQYF